Shown below are 16 T cell receptor beta chains from a single sample sequenced in a study of metastatic and nonmetastatic thyroid tumors (dated by TCRdb to 2018 to 2021). The library was built by means of PCR. TCRdb records Illumina HiSeq 4000 as the sequencer. TCRdb reanalyzed the raw reads on its own, using fastp at Q25 for trimming and MiXCR for clone calling, and kept in-frame beta chains. This sample has tens of thousands of clones in its table, and around 13% of those were observed once. More than 7% of the sample is in the top ten clones. No treatment had been received by any patient before thyroid surgery. The specimen sequenced was tumor tissue. The receptors derive from a female donor with papillary thyroid cancer or a benign thyroid nodule (not recorded which). Some clones in this sample may be carry-over from other donors' samples.

In its sample, this clone was seen many times. The rearrangement links TRBV12-5 to TRBJ2-3; the D is unclear. Trimming cost V 0 bases and J 1 base, with 14 bases left between them. Germline CDR1 LGHNT, CDR2 FRNRAP. This CDR3 spans 17 amino acids. The CDR3 nucleotides read TGTGCTAGTGGTTTGGTCACCTCTTGGGCCCGCACAGATACGCAGTATTTT. Translating gives CASGLVTSWARTDTQYF.

The J gene is TRBJ1-2, the V gene TRBV5-5; D gene unclear. CDR3 size: 15 residues. V was clipped by 0 bases and J by 0 bases, with 9 bases between them. Germline-derived CDR1 and CDR2 are SGHKS and YYEKEE (reference sequence). The CDR3 loop reads CASSLGALSNYGYTF. CDR3 DNA sequence: TGTGCCAGCAGCTTGGGGGCCTTGTCTAACTATGGCTACACCTTC.

This clone turned up a few times. At one boundary the junction diverges from the germline segment, which might be a read error. The V gene is TRBV18, the J gene TRBJ1-6; no clear D gene. This CDR3 contains 12 residues. Germline V gives CDR1 KGHSH, CDR2 LQKENI. The DNA of the CDR3 is TGTGCCAGCTCACCCGGGGAGTCACCCCTCCAATTT. This sequence encodes CASSPGESPLQF.

The genes are TRBV11-1 and TRBJ2-1; unclear D gene. This CDR3 region has 17 residues. Deletions cut 4 bases from V and 3 bases from J, with 19 bases between. Germline CDR1 reads SGHAT; CDR2 reads FQDESV (reference sequence). The CDR3 region is CASSSSAPSGGYNEQFF. The CDR3 DNA is TGTGCCAGCAGCTCCTCGGCACCATCAGGCGGCTACAATGAGCAGTTCTTC.

With respect to this clone: A much larger clone sits a single nucleotide away, making a read error possible. This specimen includes other DNA sequences encoding the same CDR3. This chain uses TRBV19 with TRBJ2-1; unclear D gene. The ends were cut back, 6 bases at V and 4 bases at J, with 7 bases in the middle. The CDR3 length is 12 residues. Germline V gene sequence: CDR1 LNHDA, CDR2 SQIVND (reference sequence). The CDR3 protein is CASSLSYNEQFF. CDR3 coding DNA: TGTGCCAGTAGCCTCTCTTACAATGAGCAGTTCTTC. The variable domain in full, with the rest retrieved from reference TRBV19 and TRBJ2-1, is DGGITQSPKYLFRKEGQNVTLSCEQNLNHDAMYWYRQDPGQGLRLIYYSQIVNDFQKGDIAEGYSVSREKKESFPLTVTSAQKNPTAFYLCASSLSYNEQFFGPGTRLTVL.

This clone came up many times. This chain uses TRBV6-2 or TRBV6-3 with TRBJ1-1; D uncertain. V dropped 6 bases and J dropped 12 bases, with 17 bases sitting between them. The CDR3 extends over 12 amino acids. Germline values: CDR1 MNHEY, CDR2 SVGEGT. The CDR3 DNA follows: TGTGCCAGCAGATTACCGGTCCAGGAGCCTTTCTTT. It translates to CASRLPVQEPFF.

The table lists this clone with many counts. The chain has TRBV12-3 or TRBV12-4 and TRBJ2-5, with D tentatively TRBD1 (5 bases). The V and J ends lost 0 bases and 4 bases respectively, with 6 bases between them. The CDR3 totals 13 residues. CDR3 region: CASSLAGVETQYF. DNA of the CDR3: TGTGCCAGCAGTTTAGCAGGGGTAGAGACCCAGTACTTC.

This clone was observed a handful of times. The gene calls are TRBV6-1 and TRBJ2-7; 11 bases map to TRBD1. Germline values: CDR1 MNHNS, CDR2 SASEGT. J was trimmed by 5 bases and V by 5 bases; bases with no gene match: 2. This CDR3 has 13 amino acids. DNA for the CDR3: TGTGCCAGCAGTAAGGACAGGGGGCACGAGCAGTACTTC. Protein product: CASSKDRGHEQYF.

As concerns this clone: This may come from a read error, since a much larger clone is one base off. The chain carries TRBV18 and TRBJ2-7; TRBD2 aligns across 9 bases. Germline assignment: CDR1 KGHSH and CDR2 LQKENI. The CDR3 extends over 15 amino acids. The CDR3 spells CASSPGAGGPYDQYF. As DNA, the CDR3 is TGTGCCAGCTCACCAGGGGCGGGAGGGCCCTACGATCAGTACTTC.

The table lists this clone with many counts. Written as DNA, the CDR3 is TGTGCCAGCATCCGGGACAGGGACACCGGGGAGCTGTTTTTT. This gives the protein CASIRDRDTGELFF. V is TRBV6-1 and J is TRBJ2-2; TRBD1 aligns across 9 bases. This CDR3 contains 14 residues. From germline, CDR1 is MNHNS and CDR2 SASEGT. Unmatched junction bases numbered 3, after V lost 7 bases and J lost 3 bases.

J is TRBJ2-5 and V is TRBV15; perhaps TRBD2 as D (6 bases). Germline-derived CDR1 and CDR2 are LNHNV and YYDKDF (reference sequence). CDR3 length: 17 residues. The germline V and J ends were trimmed by 2 bases and 5 bases, with 21 bases remaining between them. The CDR3 is CATSRIGGRGVEETQYF. In nucleotides, the CDR3 is TGTGCCACCAGCAGAATCGGGGGAAGAGGGGTCGAGGAGACCCAGTACTTC.

For this clone: Germline is not matched at one junction end, which may reflect a read error. The rearrangement links TRBV3-1 to TRBJ2-1; no clear D gene. There are 16 residues in the CDR3. Germline V gene lookup returns CDR1 LGHDT and CDR2 YNNKEL (reference sequence). The CDR3 reads CAGSPSARSSYNEQFF. The CDR3 DNA sequence: TGTGCCGGCAGCCCGTCAGCGAGAAGCTCCTACAATGAGCAGTTCTTC.

This clone was seen at least ten times. The chain combines TRBV6-1 with TRBJ1-3; maybe TRBD1 (5 bases). Germline V CDR1 and CDR2: MNHNS, SASEGT. CDR3 size: 12 residues. V was clipped by 10 bases and J by 0 bases, with 7 bases between them. DNA of the CDR3: TGTGCCACGGGACGCTCTGGAAACACCATATATTTT. This sequence encodes CATGRSGNTIYF.

This clone showed up many times. J is TRBJ2-2 and V is TRBV20-1; D is possibly TRBD1 (6 bases). Deletions cut 0 bases from V and 1 base from J, with 12 bases between. The germline gives CDR1 DFQATT, CDR2 SNEGSKA (reference sequence). The CDR3 extends over 16 amino acids. The CDR3 coding sequence is TGCAGTGCTAGAGATTATCGGGGACAGAACACCGGGGAGCTGTTTTTT. This codes for CSARDYRGQNTGELFF.

The CDR3 is CATSEKPGLADPNEQFF. CDR3 nucleotides: TGTGCCACCAGTGAAAAACCGGGACTAGCGGATCCCAATGAGCAGTTCTTC. The V gene is TRBV24-1, the J gene TRBJ2-1, with 11 bases identical to TRBD2. The CDR3 consists of 17 residues. The V segment lost 4 bases and the J segment 6 bases; nucleotides outside the gene matches: 10. The germline gives CDR1 KGHDR, CDR2 SFDVKD.

This clone has a count of ten or more. The gene calls are TRBV6-5 and TRBJ2-1, with D hard to call. CDR3 length: 13 amino acids. Between the trimmed V and J ends, which lost 0 bases and 5 bases, there was a span of 5 bases. CDR1 and CDR2 (germline): MNHEY, SVGAGI. In DNA, the CDR3 is TGTGCCAGCAGTTACTCCCCGGACAATGAGCAGTTCTTC. This encodes CASSYSPDNEQFF.